This T cell receptor (beta chain) came from a study of monozygotic twins with inflammatory bowel disease. Study-wide results and limits: In patient repertoires, differing immunosuppressive treatments may have added some variability. Inverse Simpson values showed less TCRbeta diversity in IBD patients than in their healthy co-twins.

Comment on this clonotype: The antigen is unknown.

TCRdb processed the 5' RACE reads again and assigns one entry to each CDR3 protein, with no DNA. The table lists some 99,000 distinct CDR3 sequences. CDR3 length: 14 residues. Germline lookup yields CDR1 SEHNR and CDR2 FQNEAQ (reference sequence). Sample: blood. The clonotype comes from a human donor with ulcerative colitis or Crohn's disease, or a healthy co-twin of an affected twin (not recorded which). The J gene is TRBJ1-6, the V gene TRBV7-9; the TCRdb call, TRBD1, lacks DNA for checking. CDR3 loop: CASSLAEGSSPLHF.